The subject of this entry is one T cell receptor (beta chain). Unmatched junction bases numbered 5, after V lost 1 base and J lost 6 bases. Germline V gene lookup returns CDR1 SGHKS and CDR2 YYEKEE (reference sequence). This CDR3 region has 16 residues. Measured with immunoSEQ multiplex PCR; TCRdb has only the in-frame clones, and not every one. This table holds roughly 180,000 clones, 75% to 95% found once. The sample originates from a study of control samples from healthy donors and cancer patients. This TCR was sampled from a woman between 40 and 55 years old in good health. Sequencing used blood. The chain combines TRBV5-5 with TRBJ1-5, with 12 bases identical to TRBD1. The CDR3 loop reads CASSLFPGQGAQPQHF. As DNA, the CDR3 is TGTGCCAGCAGCTTGTTTCCGGGACAGGGGGCTCAGCCCCAGCATTTT.